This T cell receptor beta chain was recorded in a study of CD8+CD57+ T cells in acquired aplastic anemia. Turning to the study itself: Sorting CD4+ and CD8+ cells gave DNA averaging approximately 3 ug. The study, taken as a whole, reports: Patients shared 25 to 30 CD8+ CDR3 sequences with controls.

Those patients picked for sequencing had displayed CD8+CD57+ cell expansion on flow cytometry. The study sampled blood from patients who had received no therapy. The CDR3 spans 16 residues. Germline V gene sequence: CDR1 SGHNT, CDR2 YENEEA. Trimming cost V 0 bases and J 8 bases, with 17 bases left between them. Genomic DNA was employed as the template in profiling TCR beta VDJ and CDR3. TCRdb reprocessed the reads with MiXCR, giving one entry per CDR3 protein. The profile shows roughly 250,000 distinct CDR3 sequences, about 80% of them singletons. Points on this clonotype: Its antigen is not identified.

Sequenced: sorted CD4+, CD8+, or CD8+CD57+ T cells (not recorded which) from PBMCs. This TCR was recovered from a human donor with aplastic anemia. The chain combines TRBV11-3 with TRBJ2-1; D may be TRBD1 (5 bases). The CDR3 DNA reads TGTGCCAGCAGCTTAGATCCGACAGCTGAGATGGATGAGCAGTTCTTC. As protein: CASSLDPTAEMDEQFF.